Given below is one T cell receptor beta chain in context. Its antigen is not yet known. No quality values exist for individual bases; no much larger clone is one base distant. The sample is drawn from a study of shared clonotypes between healthy human individuals (dated by TCRdb to 2018 to 2020). Regarding the complete study: The cohort included a few men and a couple of women between 18 and 49 years of age. Per donor, three plates each were used for CD4 naive and CD4 memory, two for CD8 naive, and one for CD8 memory. Between about 0.8 and 9 billion PBMCs per donor were obtained by leukapheresis. Libraries were prepared and TCR repertoires were sequenced by different laboratories using diverse techniques, in order to increase sequencing depth and limit assay-specific biases. To estimate repertoire size and how much clonotype sharing occurs between individuals, the study deeply sequenced the blood TCR repertoires of roughly 5 healthy adults. Study-wide conclusions, independent of this receptor: Pairwise subsampling led to the expectation that sequencing depth would affect the degree of clonotype sharing among donors. Incomplete sequencing was indicated by rarefaction of sorted-subset datasets, despite the large sequencing depth. Sampling was limited to blood, and TCR repertoires in tissue likely differ from TCR repertoires in blood. Across several donors, approximately 5% of naive CD4, roughly 3.5% of naive CD8, around 2.5% of memory CD4, and about 0.44% of memory CD8 clonotypes were shared. Clonotypes shared by all four sorted-subset donors showed higher generation probabilities than non-shared clonotypes. Because the study included a small number of donors, the genetic and exposure-history diversity represented was limited. Estimated clonotype richness was generally larger for naive than for memory subsets.

V drops 0 bases and J drops 4 bases, leaving 19 bases in between. From the cysteine through the phenylalanine, the CDR3 covers 17 amino acids. Only CDR3 DNA is held: 51 bases, read in frame from base 1. CDR1 and CDR2 were assigned from the germline V gene as SGHRS and YFSETQ. The donors were healthy, HIV-negative adults who had no recently reported acute infections or vaccinations. All donors were Caucasian adults living in Nashville, Tennessee, USA. CD4+ T cells were enriched by magnetic negative selection; naive cells were then positively selected on CD45RA, and the negative fraction formed the memory subset. After blood collection by leukapheresis, PBMCs were isolated using Ficoll-Histopaque density gradient centrifugation and then cryopreserved in the vapor phase of liquid nitrogen. Analytical flow cytometry was used to check the purity and quantity of each magnetically sorted T cell population. Genomic DNA was isolated from each sorted fraction and quantified by UV absorbance on a Nanodrop 2000c.

TCR CDR3 regions were amplified from genomic DNA by multiplex PCR using the deep immunoSEQ assay. Extracted genomic DNA from each cell subset was spread evenly across all wells of several immunoSEQ 96-well plates, with each plate serving as a replicate. For sorted subsets, each replicate PCR was loaded with about 0.2 ug genomic DNA, equivalent to some 31,000 T cell genomes. Purified libraries were quantified with a Qubit 3.0 fluorometer, sized on a Bioanalyzer 2100, and re-quantified with the KAPA Library Quantification kit. Every immunoSEQ 96-well plate was sequenced on a dedicated single-read 150-cycle Illumina NextSeq 550 flow cell. As for the authors' bioinformatics: The immunoSEQ output contained only junctional sequences without quality scores, so filtering could not match that applied to full-length reads. Sequences were annotated with PyIR, a Python wrapper for IgBLAST v1.9, and V/J genes and CDR3 were assigned using IMGT germline references. Reads were removed for weak V/J assignments (E-value above 1e-6), missing CDR3, stop codons, out-of-frame junctions, or ambiguous translated residues. A V3J clonotype was defined by an identical inferred V gene, J gene, and CDR3 amino acid sequence. Percentage overlap between repertoires was computed as shared unique clonotypes divided by the size of the smaller repertoire. Three approaches were used to assess repertoire richness: RTK rarefaction, the Chao1 estimator, and Recon v2.1 estimates of unobserved clonotypes. Generation probabilities were computed with OLGA for all TCRbeta clonotypes obtained by the gDNA method from a few donors. The table was pulled from immuneACCESS by TCRdb, which kept in-frame rearrangements only. Such tables lose some clones; where checked, under half of the loss comes from unresolved V genes, and the rest has no known cause. The V and J calls and clone size come from that table; D and trimming were worked out from the DNA. The table for this sample lists some 1,100,000 clones; approximately 80% of them were counted only once. The ten biggest clones cover approximately 0.5% of the sample.

The sequence joins TRBV5-1 to TRBJ1-1, and TRBD1 may be the D gene, going by 5 matching bases. Sequencing was performed on memory CD4+ T cells from PBMCs. The cell subset or site label for this specimen denotes: CD45RA-negative fraction. The sequence was obtained from a man aged 18 to 30 in good health. Some clones in this sample may be carry-over from other donors' samples. Here is the DNA: TGCGCCAGCAGCTTGGTATCTGGGGCAGGTTCGTTCACTGAAGCTTTCTTT. This encodes CASSLVSGAGSFTEAFF.